This TCR beta chain was identified in a study of response to subunit inactivated influenza vaccine. Study-level findings and limits: Each seasonal flu vaccination may recruit only limited new T cells, authors suggested.

This CDR3 has 16 residues. The germline gives CDR1 ENHRY, CDR2 SYGVKD. With 4 bases removed from V and 3 bases from J, the gap between germline ends came to 16 bases. The sample holds many counts of this clonotype. Its antigen is as yet unknown. TCRdb itself ran the RT-PCR reads through MiXCR, one entry per CDR3 protein. Of 250,000 to 350,000 distinct CDR3 sequences listed, 22% are singletons. This sequence joins TRBV10-3 and TRBJ1-5; D gene uncertain. This sample comprised PBMCs from blood, obtained 21 months after vaccination. The receptor was isolated from a man aged 50-75 years who received an inactivated influenza vaccine. The CDR3 DNA reads TGTGCCATCAGTGGGGGTGACATCGGAGCCAATCAGCCCCAGCATTTT. Translating gives CAISGGDIGANQPQHF.